A single sample is the source of the 8 T cell receptor beta chains below, sequenced in a study of cytomegalovirus exposure and HLA in healthy donors. The PCR made use of 60 Vbeta and 13 Jbeta primers. Measured with immunoSEQ multiplex PCR; TCRdb has only the in-frame clones, and not every one. Among tens of thousands of clones, roughly 80% were seen once, and the ten largest hold around 1.2%. Sequencing used PBMCs. The receptors shown here come from a girl aged 2 to 10 in good health and CMV-seropositive.

V usage is TRBV6-6 and J usage is TRBJ2-7, with D tentatively TRBD1 (7 bases). The V and J ends lost 5 bases and 2 bases respectively, with 16 bases between them. Per germline, CDR1 MNHNY and CDR2 SVGAGI (reference sequence). This CDR3 has 15 residues. CDR3 DNA sequence: TGTGCCAGCAGTGACCTATTCAGGGGGGCCTACGAGCAGTACTTC. It codes for CASSDLFRGAYEQYF.

V is TRBV6-1 and J is TRBJ1-5; no reliable D call. This CDR3 contains 14 residues. The germline V and J ends were trimmed by 5 bases and 3 bases, with 11 bases remaining between them. Per the germline V gene, CDR1 is MNHNS and CDR2 is SASEGT. CDR3 in amino acids: CASSITGPNQPQHF. DNA of the CDR3: TGTGCCAGCAGTATAACCGGTCCCAATCAGCCCCAGCATTTT.

This chain uses TRBV6-1 with TRBJ2-5, with 13 nucleotides matching TRBD2. This CDR3 is 19 amino acids long. Germline CDR1 MNHNS, CDR2 SASEGT. V lost 4 bases to trimming and J lost 1 base; unmatched junction nucleotides: 12. The CDR3 DNA follows: TGTGCCAGCAGTGCGACGGCTAGACTAGCGGGAGGTCTCCAAGAGACCCAGTACTTC. Translation: CASSATARLAGGLQETQYF.

This chain links TRBV27 with TRBJ2-3, with 11 bases aligning to TRBD2. This CDR3 is 16 amino acids long. Trimming removed 3 bases from V and 3 bases from J; junction bases left unmatched: 5. Germline V gene lookup returns CDR1 MNHEY and CDR2 SMNVEV (reference sequence). As DNA, the CDR3 is TGTGCCAGCAGTTTTACCGGGACTAGCGGTACAGATACGCAGTATTTT. Translated, it gives CASSFTGTSGTDTQYF.

This rearrangement joins TRBV4-1 to TRBJ1-3; the match to TRBD1 covers 7 bases. The germline V gene encodes CDR1 MGHRA and CDR2 YSYEKL. The length of the CDR3 is 18 residues. V dropped 1 base and J dropped 0; count of bases not matched to a gene: 9. CDR3 DNA sequence: TGCGCCAGCAGCCAAGCCCCGGGGACAGCTTTCTCTGGAAACACCATATATTTT. Its translation is CASSQAPGTAFSGNTIYF.

CDR3 sequence reads: CASSVRTGGGHQPQHF. In nucleotides, the CDR3 is TGTGCCAGCAGCGTTAGGACAGGGGGCGGCCATCAGCCCCAGCATTTT. V gene TRBV5-8 combines with J gene TRBJ1-5; 11 nucleotides line up with TRBD1. Germline CDR1 reads SGHTS; CDR2 reads YDEGEE. The CDR3 is 16 residues long. The V and J ends lost 4 bases and 5 bases, in that order; junction bases with no gene match: 8.

The rearrangement joins TRBV7-2 to TRBJ2-3; TRBD2 aligns across 9 bases. This CDR3 contains 15 residues. After removal of 3 bases from V and 2 bases from J, the junction contained 3 bases not matched to a gene. Looked up from germline, CDR1 is SGHTA and CDR2 is FQGNSA. The chain's CDR3 is CASSLTSGLTDTQYF. The CDR3 region has the DNA TGTGCCAGCAGCTTGACTAGCGGACTCACAGATACGCAGTATTTT.

V is TRBV25-1 and J is TRBJ2-5; no firm D call. CDR1 is MGHDK and CDR2 is SYGVNS in the germline V gene. V lost 4 bases to trimming and J lost 2 bases, with 11 bases between them. This CDR3 contains 14 residues. CDR3 nucleotide sequence: TGTGCCAGCAGTGGGCAGCGAATACAAGAGACCCAGTACTTC. The encoded protein is CASSGQRIQETQYF.